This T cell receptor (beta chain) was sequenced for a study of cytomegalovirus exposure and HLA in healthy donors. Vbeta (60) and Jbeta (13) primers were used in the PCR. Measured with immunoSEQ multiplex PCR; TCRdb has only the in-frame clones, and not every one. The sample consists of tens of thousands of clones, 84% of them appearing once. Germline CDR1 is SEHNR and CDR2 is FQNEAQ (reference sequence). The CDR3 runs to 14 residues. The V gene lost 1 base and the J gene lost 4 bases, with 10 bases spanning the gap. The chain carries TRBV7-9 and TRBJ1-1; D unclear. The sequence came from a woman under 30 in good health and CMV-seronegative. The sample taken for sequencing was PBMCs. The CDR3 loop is CASSLDTGITEAFF. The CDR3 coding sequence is TGTGCCAGCAGCTTAGATACGGGAATCACTGAAGCTTTCTTT.